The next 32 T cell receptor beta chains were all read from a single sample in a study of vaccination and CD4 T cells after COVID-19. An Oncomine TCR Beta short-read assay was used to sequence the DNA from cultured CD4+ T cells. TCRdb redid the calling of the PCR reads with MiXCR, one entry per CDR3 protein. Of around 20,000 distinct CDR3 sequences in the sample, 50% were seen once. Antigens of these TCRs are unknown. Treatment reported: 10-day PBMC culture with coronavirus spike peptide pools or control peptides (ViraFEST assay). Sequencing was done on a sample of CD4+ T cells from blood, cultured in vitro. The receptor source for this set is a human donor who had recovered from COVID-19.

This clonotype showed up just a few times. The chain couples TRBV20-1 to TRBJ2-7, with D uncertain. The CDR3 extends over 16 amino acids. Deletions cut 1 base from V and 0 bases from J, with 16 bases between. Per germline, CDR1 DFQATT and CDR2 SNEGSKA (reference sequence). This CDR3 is CSARAGWPSSSYEQYF. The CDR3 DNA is TGCAGTGCTAGAGCCGGTTGGCCAAGCAGCTCCTACGAGCAGTACTTC.

The DNA for the CDR3 is TGCAGCGTTGTCAGGCGGAAATCTAGGGATGAGCAGTTCTTC. It is translated as CSVVRRKSRDEQFF. The gene calls are TRBV29-1 and TRBJ2-1; D not certain. This CDR3 spans 14 amino acids. CDR1 is SQVTM, CDR2 ANQGSEA, per germline. Trimming pared 4 bases from V and 8 bases from J, leaving 18 bases between.

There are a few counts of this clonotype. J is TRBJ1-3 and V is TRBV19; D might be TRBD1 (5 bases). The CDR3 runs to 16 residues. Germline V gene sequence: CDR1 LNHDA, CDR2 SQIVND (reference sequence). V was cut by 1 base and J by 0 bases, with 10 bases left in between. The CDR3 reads CASSIVGVGSGNTIYF. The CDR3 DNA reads TGTGCCAGTAGTATAGTAGGGGTCGGCTCTGGAAACACCATATATTTT.

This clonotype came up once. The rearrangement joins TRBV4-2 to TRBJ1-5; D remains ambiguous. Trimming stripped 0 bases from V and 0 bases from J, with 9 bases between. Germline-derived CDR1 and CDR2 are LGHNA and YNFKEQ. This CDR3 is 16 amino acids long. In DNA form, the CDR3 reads TGTGCCAGCAGCCAAGAGCGACCCTATAGCAATCAGCCCCAGCATTTT. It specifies CASSQERPYSNQPQHF.

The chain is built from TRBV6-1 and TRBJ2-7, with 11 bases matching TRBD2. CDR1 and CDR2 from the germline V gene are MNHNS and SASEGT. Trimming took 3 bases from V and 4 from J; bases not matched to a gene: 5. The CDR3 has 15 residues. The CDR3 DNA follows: TGTGCCAGCAGTGAGCTGTCTAGCGGGAGGTACGAGCAGTACTTC. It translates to CASSELSSGRYEQYF.

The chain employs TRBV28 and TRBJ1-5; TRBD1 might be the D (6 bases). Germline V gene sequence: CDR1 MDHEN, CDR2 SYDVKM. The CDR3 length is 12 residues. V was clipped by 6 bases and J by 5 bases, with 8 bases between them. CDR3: CASRRGDQPQHF. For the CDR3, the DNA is TGTGCCAGCAGAAGGGGGGATCAGCCCCAGCATTTT.

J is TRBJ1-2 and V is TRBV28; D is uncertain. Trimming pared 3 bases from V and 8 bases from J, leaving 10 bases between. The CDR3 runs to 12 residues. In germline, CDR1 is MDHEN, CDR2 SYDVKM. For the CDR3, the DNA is TGTGCCAGCAGTTTCCGGGTGAGAGGCTACACCTTC. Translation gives CASSFRVRGYTF.

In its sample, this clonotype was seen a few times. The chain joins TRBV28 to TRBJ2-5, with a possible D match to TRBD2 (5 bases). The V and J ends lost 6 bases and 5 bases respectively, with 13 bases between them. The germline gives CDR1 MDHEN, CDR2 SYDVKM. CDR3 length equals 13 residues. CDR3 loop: CASRTTRGETQYF. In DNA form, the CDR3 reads TGTGCCAGCAGAACTACCCGAGGGGAGACCCAGTACTTC.

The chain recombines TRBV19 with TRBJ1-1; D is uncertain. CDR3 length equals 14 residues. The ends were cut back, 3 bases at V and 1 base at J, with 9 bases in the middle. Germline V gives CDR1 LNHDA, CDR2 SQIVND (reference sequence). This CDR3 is CASSMVTTNTEAFF. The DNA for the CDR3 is TGTGCCAGTAGTATGGTGACAACGAACACTGAAGCTTTCTTT.

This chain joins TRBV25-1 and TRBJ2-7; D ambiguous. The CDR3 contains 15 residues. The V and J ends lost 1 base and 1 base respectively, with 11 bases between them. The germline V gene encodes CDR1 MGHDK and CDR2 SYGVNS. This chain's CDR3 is CASSESAKESYEQYF. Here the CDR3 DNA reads TGTGCCAGCAGTGAATCCGCCAAGGAGTCCTACGAGCAGTACTTC.

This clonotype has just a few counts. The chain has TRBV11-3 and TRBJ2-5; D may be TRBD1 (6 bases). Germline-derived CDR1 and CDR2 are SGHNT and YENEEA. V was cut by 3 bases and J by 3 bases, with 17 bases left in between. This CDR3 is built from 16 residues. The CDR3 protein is CASSLTWDAGEETQYF. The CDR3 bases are TGTGCCAGCAGCTTGACCTGGGACGCAGGGGAAGAGACCCAGTACTTC.

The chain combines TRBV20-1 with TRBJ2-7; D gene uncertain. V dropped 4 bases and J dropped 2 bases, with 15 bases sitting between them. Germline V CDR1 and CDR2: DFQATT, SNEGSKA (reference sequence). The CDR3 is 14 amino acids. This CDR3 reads CSAKVGSGPYEQYF. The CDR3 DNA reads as TGCAGTGCTAAGGTTGGATCGGGCCCCTACGAGCAGTACTTC.

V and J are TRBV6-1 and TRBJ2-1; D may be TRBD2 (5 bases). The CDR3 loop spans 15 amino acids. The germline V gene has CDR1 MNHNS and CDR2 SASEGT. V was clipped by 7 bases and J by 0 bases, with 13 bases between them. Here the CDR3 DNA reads TGTGCCAGCACGGGCGTAGCGAACTCCTACAATGAGCAGTTCTTC. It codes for CASTGVANSYNEQFF.

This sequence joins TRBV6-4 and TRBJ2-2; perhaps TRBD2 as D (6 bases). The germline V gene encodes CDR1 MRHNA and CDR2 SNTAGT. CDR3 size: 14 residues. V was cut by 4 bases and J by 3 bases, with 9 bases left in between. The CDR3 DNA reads TGTGCCAGCAGTGTTTCGGGGGACACCGGGGAGCTGTTTTTT. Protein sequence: CASSVSGDTGELFF.

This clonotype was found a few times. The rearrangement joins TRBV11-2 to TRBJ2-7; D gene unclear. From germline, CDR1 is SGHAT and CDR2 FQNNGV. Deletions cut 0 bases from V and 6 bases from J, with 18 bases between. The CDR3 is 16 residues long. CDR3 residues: CASSLDWTLLKGEQYF. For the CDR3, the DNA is TGTGCCAGCAGCTTAGATTGGACCCTTCTCAAGGGCGAGCAGTACTTC.

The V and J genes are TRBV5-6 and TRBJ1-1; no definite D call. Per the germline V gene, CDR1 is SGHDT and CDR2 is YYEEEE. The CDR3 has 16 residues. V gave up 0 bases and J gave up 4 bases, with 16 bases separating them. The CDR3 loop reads CASSLGDPVPSTEAFF. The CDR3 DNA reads TGTGCCAGCAGCTTGGGCGACCCAGTCCCCAGCACTGAAGCTTTCTTT.

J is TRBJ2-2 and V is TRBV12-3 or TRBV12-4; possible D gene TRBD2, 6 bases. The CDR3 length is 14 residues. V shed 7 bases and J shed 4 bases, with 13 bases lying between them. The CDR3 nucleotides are TGTGCCAGCACCATCCGGGAGCCCACCGGGGAGCTGTTTTTT. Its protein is CASTIREPTGELFF.

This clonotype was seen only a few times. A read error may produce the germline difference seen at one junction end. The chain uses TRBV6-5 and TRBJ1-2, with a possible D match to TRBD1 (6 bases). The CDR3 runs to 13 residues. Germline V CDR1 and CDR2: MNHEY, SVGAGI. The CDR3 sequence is CASIYRANYGYTF. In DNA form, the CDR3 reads TGTGCCAGCATTTACAGGGCTAACTATGGCTACACCTTC.

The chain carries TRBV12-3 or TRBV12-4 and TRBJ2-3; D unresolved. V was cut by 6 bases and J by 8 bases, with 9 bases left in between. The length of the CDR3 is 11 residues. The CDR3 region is CASSPYATQYF. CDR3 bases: TGTGCCAGCAGCCCGTACGCTACGCAGTATTTT.

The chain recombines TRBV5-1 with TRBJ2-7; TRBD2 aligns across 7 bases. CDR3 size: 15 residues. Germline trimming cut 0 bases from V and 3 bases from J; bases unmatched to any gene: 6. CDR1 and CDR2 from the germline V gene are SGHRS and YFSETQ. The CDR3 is CASSLVQSGGYEQYF. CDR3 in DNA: TGCGCCAGCAGCTTGGTTCAGTCGGGAGGCTACGAGCAGTACTTC.

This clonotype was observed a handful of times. The CDR3 loop is CASRRRGAMNYGYTF. CDR3 bases: TGTGCCAGTAGACGCCGAGGGGCCATGAACTATGGCTACACCTTC. The chain is built from TRBV19 and TRBJ1-2, with D tentatively TRBD1 (5 bases). V lost 6 bases and J 2 bases, leaving 16 bases between the germline ends. Germline loops: CDR1 LNHDA, CDR2 SQIVND (reference sequence). CDR3 length: 15 residues. The full variable domain, with the rest looked up from reference TRBV19 and TRBJ1-2, is DGGITQSPKYLFRKEGQNVTLSCEQNLNHDAMYWYRQDPGQGLRLIYYSQIVNDFQKGDIAEGYSVSREKKESFPLTVTSAQKNPTAFYLCASRRRGAMNYGYTFGSGTRLTVV.

CDR3 in DNA: TGCGCCAGCAGCTTGGTTGGGCAGCCGGAGACCCAGTACTTC. Protein: CASSLVGQPETQYF. The V and J genes are TRBV5-1 and TRBJ2-5, with no clear D. The CDR3 spans 14 residues. Germline assignment: CDR1 SGHRS and CDR2 YFSETQ. The ends were cut back, 0 bases at V and 5 bases at J, with 11 bases in the middle. The whole variable domain, filled in from reference TRBV5-1 and TRBJ2-5, reads KAGVTQTPRYLIKTRGQQVTLSCSPISGHRSVSWYQQTPGQGLQFLFEYFSETQRNKGNFPGRFSGRQFSNSRSEMNVSTLELGDSALYLCASSLVGQPETQYFGPGTRLLVL.

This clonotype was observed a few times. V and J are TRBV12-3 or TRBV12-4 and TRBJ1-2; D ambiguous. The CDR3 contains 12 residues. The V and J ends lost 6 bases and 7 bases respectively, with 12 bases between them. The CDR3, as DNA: TGTGCCAGCAGCCCCCTGGGATCTGGCTACACCTTC. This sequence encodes CASSPLGSGYTF.

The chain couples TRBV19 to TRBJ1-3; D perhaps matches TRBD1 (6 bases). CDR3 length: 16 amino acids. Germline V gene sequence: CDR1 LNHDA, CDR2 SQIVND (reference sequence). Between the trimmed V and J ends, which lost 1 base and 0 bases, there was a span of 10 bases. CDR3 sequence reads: CASSIGQVYSGNTIYF. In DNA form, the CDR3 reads TGTGCCAGTAGTATAGGACAGGTGTACTCTGGAAACACCATATATTTT.

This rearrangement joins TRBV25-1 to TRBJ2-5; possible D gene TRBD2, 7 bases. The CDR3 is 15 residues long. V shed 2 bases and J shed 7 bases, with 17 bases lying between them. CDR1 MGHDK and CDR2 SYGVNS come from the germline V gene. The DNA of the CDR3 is TGTGCCAGCAGTGAACGAGGGGGTGGGGAGGGGACCCAGTACTTC. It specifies CASSERGGGEGTQYF. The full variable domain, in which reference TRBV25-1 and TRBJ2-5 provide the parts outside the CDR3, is EADIYQTPRYLVIGTGKKITLECSQTMGHDKMYWYQQDPGMELHLIHYSYGVNSTEKGDLSSESTVSRIRTEHFPLTLESARPSHTSQYLCASSERGGGEGTQYFGPGTRLLVL.

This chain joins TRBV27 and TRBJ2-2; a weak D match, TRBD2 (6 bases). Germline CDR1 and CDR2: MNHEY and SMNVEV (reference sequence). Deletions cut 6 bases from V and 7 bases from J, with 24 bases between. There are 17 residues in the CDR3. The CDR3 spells CASSRFPGGTDFGELFF. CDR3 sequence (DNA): TGTGCCAGCAGCCGTTTCCCCGGCGGGACCGACTTCGGGGAGCTGTTTTTT.

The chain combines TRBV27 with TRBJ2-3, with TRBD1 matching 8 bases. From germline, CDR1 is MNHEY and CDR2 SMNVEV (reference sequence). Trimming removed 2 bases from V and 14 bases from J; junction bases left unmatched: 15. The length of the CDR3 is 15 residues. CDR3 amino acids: CASSLGSSQGAGMYF. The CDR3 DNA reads TGTGCCAGCAGTTTAGGCTCGTCGCAGGGGGCAGGAATGTATTTT.

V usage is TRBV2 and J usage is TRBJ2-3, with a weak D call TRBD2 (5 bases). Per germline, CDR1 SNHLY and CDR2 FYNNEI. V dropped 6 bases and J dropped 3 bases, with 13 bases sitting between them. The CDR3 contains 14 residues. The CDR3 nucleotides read TGTGCCAGCAGCCAGCGGACGGCTACAGATACGCAGTATTTT. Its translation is CASSQRTATDTQYF.

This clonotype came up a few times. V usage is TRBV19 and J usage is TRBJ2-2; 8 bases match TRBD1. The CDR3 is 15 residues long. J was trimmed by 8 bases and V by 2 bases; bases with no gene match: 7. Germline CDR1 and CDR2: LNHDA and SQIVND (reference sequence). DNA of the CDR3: TGTGCCAGTAGTATAAAACAGGGGGAGGAAGGGGAGCTGTTTTTT. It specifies CASSIKQGEEGELFF.

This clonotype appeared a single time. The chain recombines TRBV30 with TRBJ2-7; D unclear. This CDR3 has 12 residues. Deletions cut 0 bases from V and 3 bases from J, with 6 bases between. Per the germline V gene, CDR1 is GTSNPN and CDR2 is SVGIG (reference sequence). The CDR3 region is CAWSVSGYEQYF. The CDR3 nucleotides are TGTGCCTGGAGTGTATCAGGCTACGAGCAGTACTTC.

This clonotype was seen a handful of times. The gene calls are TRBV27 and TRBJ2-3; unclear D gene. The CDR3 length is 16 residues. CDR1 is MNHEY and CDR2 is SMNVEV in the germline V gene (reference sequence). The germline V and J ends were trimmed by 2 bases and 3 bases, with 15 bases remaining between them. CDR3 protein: CASSLGARTETDTQYF. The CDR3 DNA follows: TGTGCCAGCAGTTTAGGTGCTCGAACAGAGACAGATACGCAGTATTTT.

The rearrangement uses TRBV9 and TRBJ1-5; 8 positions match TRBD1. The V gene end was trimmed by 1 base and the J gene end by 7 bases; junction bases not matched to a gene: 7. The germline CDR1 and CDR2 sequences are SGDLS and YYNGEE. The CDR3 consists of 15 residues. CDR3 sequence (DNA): TGTGCCAGCAGCGTAACCATGGACAGGGAGCAGCCCCAGCATTTT. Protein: CASSVTMDREQPQHF.